This TCR beta chain was sequenced during a study of blood T cell repertoires in COVID-19. Overall study context: Italy, Spain and the United States were the sources of the convalescent and acute COVID-19 samples. PBMCs, B-cell-depleted T cells, or T cells provided the cDNA or gDNA that made up the material.

The authors' processing: From reference gene primer amplification, estimates of nucleated cell counts were derived. Some clones are missing from TCRdb's copy, which holds only in-frame ones; the method was immunoSEQ multiplex PCR. The DNA was the basis for D and trimming; V, J and clone size are from that table. The sample yields under 50,000 clones, approximately 90% seen once. The CDR3 length is 13 residues. Germline V gene data show CDR1 as LGHDT and CDR2 as YNNKEL (reference sequence). Trimming at V came to 3 bases and at J to 8 bases, leaving 4 bases not matched to a gene. The chain employs TRBV3-1 (or the pseudogene TRBV3-2) and TRBJ1-2; 9 nucleotides match TRBD1. Input material: peripheral blood. This sequence originates from a man in his 70s with active COVID-19. The CDR3: CASSQGQGGGYTF. In DNA, the CDR3 is TGTGCCAGCAGCCAGGGACAGGGCGGCGGCTACACCTTC.